This TCR beta chain emerged from a study of response to subunit inactivated influenza vaccine. Study conclusions and caveats: Every seasonal influenza vaccination brings in few new T cells, the authors suggested.

CDR1 and CDR2 from the germline V gene are MNHEY and SMNVEV (reference sequence). The CDR3 contains 15 residues. V dropped 3 bases and J dropped 2 bases, with 14 bases sitting between them. Each CDR3 protein gets one entry after TCRdb re-called the RT-PCR reads with MiXCR. The sample yields 650,000 to 800,000 distinct CDR3 sequences, over 11% seen once. Comment on this clonotype: Antigen specificity is unknown.

The genes are TRBV27 and TRBJ2-7; either TRBD1 or TRBD2 may supply D (5 bases each). Sequenced material: PBMCs from blood, taken approximately 15 days before vaccination. This sequence originates from a man in his forties or fifties who received an inactivated influenza vaccine. CDR3 sequence reads: CASSLLSGTPYEQYF. The CDR3 nucleotides are TGTGCCAGCAGTTTGTTGTCGGGGACCCCCTACGAGCAGTACTTC.